These 10 T cell receptor beta chains were sequenced from one sample in a study of T cells in localized non-small cell lung cancer. Sequencing used immunoSEQ multiplex PCR; TCRdb keeps in-frame clones, though not all of them. The sample holds 50,000 to 70,000 clones, roughly 79% seen once. The material sequenced was PBMCs, taken before any cancer treatment. These receptors all come from a man aged 35 to 69 with stage II lung adenocarcinoma.

The chain couples TRBV2 to TRBJ2-7; 10 bases map to TRBD2. The germline V gene has CDR1 SNHLY and CDR2 FYNNEI. The CDR3 totals 14 residues. The V segment lost 3 bases and the J segment 5 bases; nucleotides outside the gene matches: 4. In nucleotides, the CDR3 is TGTGCCAGCAGTGATGAGCGGGAGGGTAACGAGCAGTACTTC. It is translated as CASSDEREGNEQYF.

The rearrangement uses TRBV5-8 and TRBJ2-4; no definite D call. Trimming removed 0 bases from V and 1 base from J, with 11 bases in between. Germline V gene lookup returns CDR1 SGHTS and CDR2 YDEGEE. The CDR3 covers 16 residues. The CDR3 region has the DNA TGTGCCAGCAGCTTGGGGAGCCAAAGGGCCAAAAACATTCAGTACTTC. Its protein is CASSLGSQRAKNIQYF. Supplemented by reference TRBV5-8 and TRBJ2-4, the full variable domain reads EAGVTQSPTHLIKTRGQQATLRCSPISGHTSVYWYQQALGLGLQFLLWYDEGEERNRGNFPPRFSGRQFPNYSSELNVNALELEDSALYLCASSLGSQRAKNIQYFGAGTRLSVL.

The chain recombines TRBV19 with TRBJ1-2; a possible D gene is TRBD1 (6 bases). CDR1 is LNHDA, CDR2 SQIVND, per germline (reference sequence). The V and J ends lost 6 bases and 0 bases respectively, with 14 bases between them. The CDR3 extends over 15 amino acids. The CDR3 DNA follows: TGTGCCAGTAGCACGGACAGCTCCTCTAACTATGGCTACACCTTC. It codes for CASSTDSSSNYGYTF. The complete variable domain, with remaining parts taken from reference TRBV19 and TRBJ1-2, reads DGGITQSPKYLFRKEGQNVTLSCEQNLNHDAMYWYRQDPGQGLRLIYYSQIVNDFQKGDIAEGYSVSREKKESFPLTVTSAQKNPTAFYLCASSTDSSSNYGYTFGSGTRLTVV.

The chain is built from TRBV5-4 and TRBJ1-1; 9 bases map to TRBD1. This CDR3 is 15 amino acids long. CDR1 is SGHNT, CDR2 YYREEE, per germline (reference sequence). The J segment lost 4 bases and the V segment lost 7 bases, leaving 11 bases of the junction unmatched. The CDR3 region is CASSAGQGGSTEAFF. The CDR3 DNA sequence: TGTGCCAGCTCCGCGGGACAGGGAGGGAGCACTGAAGCTTTCTTT.

The chain uses TRBV25-1 and TRBJ1-1, with a possible D match to TRBD1 (5 bases). The germline V gene has CDR1 MGHDK and CDR2 SYGVNS. The germline V and J ends were trimmed by 6 bases and 4 bases, with 18 bases remaining between them. This CDR3 spans 15 amino acids. In DNA form, the CDR3 reads TGTGCCAGCAGCGCTGACAGCGACGGCCTCACTGAAGCTTTCTTT. Its translation: CASSADSDGLTEAFF.

The rearrangement uses TRBV13 and TRBJ2-3; 12 bases match TRBD2. J gave up 2 bases and V 5 bases, and 8 bases lay outside the gene matches. Germline CDR1 and CDR2: PRHDT and FYEKMQ (reference sequence). There are 17 residues in the CDR3. CDR3 sequence reads: CASSPGLAGTNTDTQYF. The CDR3 region has the DNA TGTGCCAGCAGCCCTGGACTAGCGGGAACGAACACAGATACGCAGTATTTT. The full variable domain, completed using reference TRBV13 and TRBJ2-3, is AAGVIQSPRHLIKEKRETATLKCYPIPRHDTVYWYQQGPGQDPQFLISFYEKMQSDKGSIPDRFSAQQFSDYHSELNMSSLELGDSALYFCASSPGLAGTNTDTQYFGPGTRLTVL.

The chain has TRBV11-2 and TRBJ2-1; 10 bases line up with TRBD2. The V segment lost 1 base and the J segment 9 bases; nucleotides outside the gene matches: 6. The CDR3 is 15 residues long. Germline CDR1 is SGHAT and CDR2 is FQNNGV. CDR3 amino acids: CASSLVSSGRGEQFF. The CDR3 DNA sequence: TGTGCCAGCAGCTTAGTTTCTAGCGGGAGAGGTGAGCAGTTCTTC.

This sequence joins TRBV5-1 and TRBJ2-7, with TRBD1 matching 7 bases. Germline V CDR1 and CDR2: SGHRS, YFSETQ. V shed 5 bases, J shed 2 bases, and the junction held 4 bases outside the gene matches. The CDR3 extends over 13 amino acids. The CDR3: CASRVGTAYEQYF. The CDR3 nucleotides read TGCGCCAGCAGGGTAGGGACAGCCTACGAGCAGTACTTC.

This chain connects TRBV29-1 to TRBJ2-5; TRBD1 agrees at 9 bases. The J call may be wrong; the DNA end is better matched by TRBJ2-7. CDR1 and CDR2 (germline): SQVTM, ANQGSEA. CDR3 length: 15 amino acids. CDR3 nucleotide sequence: TGCAGCGTCGAGCCGACGGGACAGGGTACCTACGAGCAGTACTTC. Protein sequence: CSVEPTGQGTYEQYF.

There are a few counts of this clone. This chain links TRBV25-1 with TRBJ2-7; a possible D gene is TRBD2 (6 bases). The CDR3 covers 16 residues. Germline values: CDR1 MGHDK, CDR2 SYGVNS. The ends were cut back, 4 bases at V and 2 bases at J, with 18 bases in the middle. CDR3 sequence reads: CASSAPLAANPYEQYF. The CDR3 DNA reads as TGTGCCAGCAGTGCCCCGTTAGCGGCAAATCCCTACGAGCAGTACTTC.